A single TCR beta chain is shown here with its context. Profiled with immunoSEQ multiplex PCR; TCRdb holds only in-frame clones, not every one. Of 160,000 or so clones in the sample, about 80% were seen once. The junction had 11 bases not matched to a gene; V was cut back by 2 bases and J by 2 bases. Germline V gives CDR1 MRHNA, CDR2 SNTAGT. The CDR3 has 18 amino acids. Individuals aged about 18 to 89 years were recruited from some 26 US areas. The record originates from a study of blood T cell repertoires in COVID-19. Study-level background: Some COVID-19 samples were acute and others convalescent; all came from the United States, Italy and Spain.

The sequenced sample consisted of PBMCs or T cells enriched from blood (not recorded which). This TCR was recovered from a woman aged 60-75 years who had recovered from COVID-19. The genes are TRBV6-4 and TRBJ2-7; 11 bases line up with TRBD2. As DNA, the CDR3 is TGTGCCAGCAGTGACATAGATAGCGGGGGGGCGGGGCCCTACGAGCAGTACTTC. It translates to CASSDIDSGGAGPYEQYF.